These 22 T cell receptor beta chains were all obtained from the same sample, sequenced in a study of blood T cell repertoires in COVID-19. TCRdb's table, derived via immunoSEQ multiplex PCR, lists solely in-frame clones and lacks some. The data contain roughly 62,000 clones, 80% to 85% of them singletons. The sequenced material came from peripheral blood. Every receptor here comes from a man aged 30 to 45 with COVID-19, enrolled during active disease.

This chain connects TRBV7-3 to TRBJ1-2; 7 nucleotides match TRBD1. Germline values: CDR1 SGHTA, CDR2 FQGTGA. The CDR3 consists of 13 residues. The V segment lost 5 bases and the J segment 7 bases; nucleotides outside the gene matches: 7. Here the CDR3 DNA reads TGTGCCAGCAGCAACGACAGGGACTCTGGCTACACCTTC. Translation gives CASSNDRDSGYTF.

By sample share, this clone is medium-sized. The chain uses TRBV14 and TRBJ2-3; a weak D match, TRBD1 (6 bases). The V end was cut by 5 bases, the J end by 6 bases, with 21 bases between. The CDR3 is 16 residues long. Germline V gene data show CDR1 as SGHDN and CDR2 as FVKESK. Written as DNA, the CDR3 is TGTGCCAGCAGCATCCGACAGGCCGGTCGAATGGATACGCAGTATTTT. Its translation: CASSIRQAGRMDTQYF.

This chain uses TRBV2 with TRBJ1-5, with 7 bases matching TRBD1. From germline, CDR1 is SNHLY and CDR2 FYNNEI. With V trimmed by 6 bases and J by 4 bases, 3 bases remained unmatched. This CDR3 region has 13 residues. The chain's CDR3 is CASRDRRNQPQHF. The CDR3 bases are TGTGCCAGCAGGGACAGGAGGAATCAGCCCCAGCATTTT.

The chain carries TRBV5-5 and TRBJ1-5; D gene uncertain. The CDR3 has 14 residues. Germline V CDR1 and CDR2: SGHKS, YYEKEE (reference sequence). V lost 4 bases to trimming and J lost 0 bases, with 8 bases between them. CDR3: CASSPLNSNQPQHF. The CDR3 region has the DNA TGTGCCAGCAGCCCCCTTAATAGCAATCAGCCCCAGCATTTT.

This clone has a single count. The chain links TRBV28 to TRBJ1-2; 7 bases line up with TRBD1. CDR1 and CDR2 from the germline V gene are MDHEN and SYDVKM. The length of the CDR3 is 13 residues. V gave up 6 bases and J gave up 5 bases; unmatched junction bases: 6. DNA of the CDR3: TGTGCCAGCAGACGACAGGGAATTTATGGCTACACCTTC. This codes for CASRRQGIYGYTF.

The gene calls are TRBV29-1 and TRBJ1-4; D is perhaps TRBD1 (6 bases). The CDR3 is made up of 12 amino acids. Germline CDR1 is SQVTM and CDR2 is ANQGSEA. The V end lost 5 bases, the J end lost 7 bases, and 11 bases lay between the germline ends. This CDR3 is CSVLRGGEKLFF. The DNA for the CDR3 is TGCAGCGTTCTAAGAGGGGGTGAAAAACTGTTTTTT.

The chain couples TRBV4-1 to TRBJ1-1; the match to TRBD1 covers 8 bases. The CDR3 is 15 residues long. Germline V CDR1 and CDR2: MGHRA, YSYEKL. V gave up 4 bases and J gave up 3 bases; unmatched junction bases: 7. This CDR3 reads CASSRTGGRDTEAFF. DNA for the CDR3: TGCGCCAGCAGCCGAACAGGGGGAAGGGACACTGAAGCTTTCTTT.

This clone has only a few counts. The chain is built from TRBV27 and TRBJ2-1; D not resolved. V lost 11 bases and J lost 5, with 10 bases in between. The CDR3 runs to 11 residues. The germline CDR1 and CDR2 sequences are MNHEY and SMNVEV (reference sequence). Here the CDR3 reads CASGPHNEQFF. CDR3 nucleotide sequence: TGTGCCTCAGGCCCACACAATGAGCAGTTCTTC.

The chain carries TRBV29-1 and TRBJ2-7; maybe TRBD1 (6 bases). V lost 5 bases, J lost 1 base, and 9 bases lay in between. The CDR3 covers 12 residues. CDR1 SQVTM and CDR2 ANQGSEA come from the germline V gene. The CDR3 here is CSVRTVSYEQYF. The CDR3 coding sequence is TGCAGCGTTAGGACAGTTTCCTACGAGCAGTACTTC.

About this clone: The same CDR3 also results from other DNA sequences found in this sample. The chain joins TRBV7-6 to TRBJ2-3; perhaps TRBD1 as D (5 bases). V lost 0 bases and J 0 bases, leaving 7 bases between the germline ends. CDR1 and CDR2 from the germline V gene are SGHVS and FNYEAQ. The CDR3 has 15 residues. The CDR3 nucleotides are TGTGCCAGCAGCTTAGCAGGGGCAAGCACAGATACGCAGTATTTT. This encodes CASSLAGASTDTQYF.

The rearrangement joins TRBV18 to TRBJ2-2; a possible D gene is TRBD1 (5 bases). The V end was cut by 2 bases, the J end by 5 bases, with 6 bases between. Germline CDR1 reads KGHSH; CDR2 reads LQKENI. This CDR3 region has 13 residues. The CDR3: CASSPGATGELFF. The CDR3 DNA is TGTGCCAGCTCACCAGGGGCGACCGGGGAGCTGTTTTTT.

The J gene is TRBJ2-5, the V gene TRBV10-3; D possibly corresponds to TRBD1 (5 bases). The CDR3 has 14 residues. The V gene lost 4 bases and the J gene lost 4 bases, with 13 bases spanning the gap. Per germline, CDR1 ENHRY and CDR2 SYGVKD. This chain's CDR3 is CAISARGQGETQYF. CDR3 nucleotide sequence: TGTGCCATCAGTGCCCGTGGCCAGGGAGAGACCCAGTACTTC.

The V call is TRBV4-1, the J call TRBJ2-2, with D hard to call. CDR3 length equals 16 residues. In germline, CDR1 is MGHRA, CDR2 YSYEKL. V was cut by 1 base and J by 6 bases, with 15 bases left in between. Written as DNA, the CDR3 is TGCGCCAGCAGCCAAGCCTCCCTAGGTAGTTCCGGGGAGCTGTTTTTT. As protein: CASSQASLGSSGELFF.

The CDR3 nucleotides are TGTGCCAGCAGTGAAGCCCCCAGGGGACTAAGCGAGCAGTACTTC. Its translation: CASSEAPRGLSEQYF. The chain couples TRBV6-1 to TRBJ2-7; D possibly corresponds to TRBD2 (7 bases). Germline-derived CDR1 and CDR2 are MNHNS and SASEGT. The CDR3 sequence is 15 residues long. V lost 0 bases, J lost 6 bases, and 15 bases lay in between.

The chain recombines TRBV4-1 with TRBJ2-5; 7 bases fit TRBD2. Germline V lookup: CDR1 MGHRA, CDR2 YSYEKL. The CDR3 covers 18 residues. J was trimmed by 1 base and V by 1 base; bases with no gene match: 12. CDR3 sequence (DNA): TGCGCCAGCAGCCAAGGCGGACGGCGTCTAGCGGTCCAAGAGACCCAGTACTTC. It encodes CASSQGGRRLAVQETQYF.

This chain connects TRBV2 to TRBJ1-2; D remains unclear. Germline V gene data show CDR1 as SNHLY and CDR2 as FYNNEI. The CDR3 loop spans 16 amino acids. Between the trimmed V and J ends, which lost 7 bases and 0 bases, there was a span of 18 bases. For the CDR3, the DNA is TGTGCCAGCATGAATTTGCAGCTCCTAGCTAACTATGGCTACACCTTC. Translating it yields CASMNLQLLANYGYTF.

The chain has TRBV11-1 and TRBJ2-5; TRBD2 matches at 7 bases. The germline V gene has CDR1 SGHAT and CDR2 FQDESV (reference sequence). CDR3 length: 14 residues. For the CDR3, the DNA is TGTGCTAGGGTAAGCGGGATCCCCCAAGAGACCCAGTACTTC. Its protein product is CARVSGIPQETQYF.

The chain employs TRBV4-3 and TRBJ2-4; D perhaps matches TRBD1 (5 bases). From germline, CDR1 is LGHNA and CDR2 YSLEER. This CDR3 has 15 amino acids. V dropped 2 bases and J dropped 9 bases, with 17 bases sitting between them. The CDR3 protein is CASSQQGGEVGIQYF. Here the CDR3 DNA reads TGCGCCAGCAGCCAACAGGGTGGTGAGGTCGGCATTCAGTACTTC.

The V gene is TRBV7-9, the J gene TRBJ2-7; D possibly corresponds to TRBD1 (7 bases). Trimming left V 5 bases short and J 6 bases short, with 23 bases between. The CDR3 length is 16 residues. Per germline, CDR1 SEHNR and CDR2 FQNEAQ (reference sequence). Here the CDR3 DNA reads TGTGCCAGCAGCCCACACCAGGGGGGAAGCGGGCGCGAGCAGTACTTC. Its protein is CASSPHQGGSGREQYF. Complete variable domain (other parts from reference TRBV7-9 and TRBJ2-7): DTGVSQNPRHKITKRGQNVTFRCDPISEHNRLYWYRQTLGQGPEFLTYFQNEAQLEKSRLLSDRFSAERPKGSFSTLEIQRTEQGDSAMYLCASSPHQGGSGREQYFGPGTRLTVT.

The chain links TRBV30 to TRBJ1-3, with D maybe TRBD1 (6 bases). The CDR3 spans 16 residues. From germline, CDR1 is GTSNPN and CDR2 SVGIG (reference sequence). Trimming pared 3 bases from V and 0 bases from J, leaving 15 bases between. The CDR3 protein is CAWRVGHSSSGNTIYF. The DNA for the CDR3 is TGTGCCTGGAGAGTGGGACACTCGAGCTCTGGAAACACCATATATTTT.

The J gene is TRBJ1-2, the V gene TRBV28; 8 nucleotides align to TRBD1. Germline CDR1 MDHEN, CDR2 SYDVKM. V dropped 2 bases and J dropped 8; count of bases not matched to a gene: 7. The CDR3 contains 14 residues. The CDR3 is CASSLSTGGKGYTF. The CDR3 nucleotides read TGTGCCAGCAGTTTAAGCACAGGGGGTAAGGGCTACACCTTC.

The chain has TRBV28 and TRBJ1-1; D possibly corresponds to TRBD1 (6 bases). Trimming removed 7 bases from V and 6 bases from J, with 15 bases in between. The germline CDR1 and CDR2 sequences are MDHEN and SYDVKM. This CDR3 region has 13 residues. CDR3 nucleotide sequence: TGTGCCAGCACGCCACAGGGATGGCCTGAAGCTTTCTTT. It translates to CASTPQGWPEAFF.